Shown below are 17 T cell receptor beta chains from a single sample sequenced in a study of T cell responses to AZD1222 COVID-19 vaccine. TCRdb's table, derived via immunoSEQ multiplex PCR, lists solely in-frame clones and lacks some. The data show roughly 120,000 clones, more than 85% seen once. Sequenced material: peripheral blood, taken 28 days after the second AZD1222 dose. The receptors come from an adult who received the AZD1222 COVID-19 vaccine.

The chain uses TRBV29-1 and TRBJ1-1; D remains ambiguous. Germline V gene data show CDR1 as SQVTM and CDR2 as ANQGSEA. This CDR3 spans 12 amino acids. V gave up 6 bases and J gave up 4 bases, with 12 bases separating them. The CDR3 is CSVDKGGTEAFF. CDR3 bases: TGCAGCGTCGACAAGGGCGGCACTGAAGCTTTCTTT.

The chain couples TRBV28 to TRBJ2-5; D is perhaps TRBD1 (6 bases). The CDR3 sequence is 15 residues long. Germline V lookup: CDR1 MDHEN, CDR2 SYDVKM. The V gene lost 3 bases and the J gene lost 3 bases, with 14 bases spanning the gap. The DNA of the CDR3 is TGTGCCAGCAGTTTCGCGTCGGCAGGGGAAGAGACCCAGTACTTC. The encoded protein is CASSFASAGEETQYF. The whole variable domain, filled in from reference TRBV28 and TRBJ2-5, reads DVKVTQSSRYLVKRTGEKVFLECVQDMDHENMFWYRQDPGLGLRLIYFSYDVKMKEKGDIPEGYSVSREKKERFSLILESASTNQTSMYLCASSFASAGEETQYFGPGTRLLVL.

This clone came up once. This rearrangement joins TRBV30 to TRBJ1-3; D gene ambiguous. V shed 5 bases and J shed 4 bases, with 21 bases lying between them. Germline lookup yields CDR1 GTSNPN and CDR2 SVGIG (reference sequence). The CDR3 runs to 16 residues. The CDR3 sequence: CAWDPLGPLIGNTIYF. The CDR3 coding sequence is TGTGCCTGGGACCCCTTGGGCCCTTTAATAGGAAACACCATATATTTT.

The chain carries TRBV30 and TRBJ1-6; no definite D call. The length of the CDR3 is 16 residues. Germline CDR1 reads GTSNPN; CDR2 reads SVGIG (reference sequence). V lost 3 bases to trimming and J lost 0 bases, with 12 bases between them. Here the CDR3 reads CAWRRDSSSYNSPLHF. Written as DNA, the CDR3 is TGTGCCTGGAGACGGGATTCAAGCTCCTATAATTCACCCCTCCACTTT. Variable domain in full (rest from reference TRBV30 and TRBJ1-6): SQTIHQWPATLVQPVGSPLSLECTVEGTSNPNLYWYRQAAGRGLQLLFYSVGIGQISSEVPQNLSASRPQDRQFILSSKKLLLSDSGFYLCAWRRDSSSYNSPLHFGNGTRLTVT.

V gene TRBV2 combines with J gene TRBJ2-7; D possibly corresponds to TRBD2 (5 bases). V was clipped by 6 bases and J by 0 bases, with 12 bases between them. CDR1 is SNHLY, CDR2 FYNNEI, per germline. The CDR3 consists of 14 residues. The CDR3 sequence is CASRDTRGSYEQYF. CDR3 in DNA: TGTGCCAGCAGGGATACCCGGGGCTCCTACGAGCAGTACTTC. Drawing the rest from reference TRBV2 and TRBJ2-7, the complete variable domain is EPEVTQTPSHQVTQMGQEVILRCVPISNHLYFYWYRQILGQKVEFLVSFYNNEISEKSEIFDDQFSVERPDGSNFTLKIRSTKLEDSAMYFCASRDTRGSYEQYFGPGTRLTVT.

The chain is built from TRBV11-3 and TRBJ2-7; D remains unclear. Germline V CDR1 and CDR2: SGHNT, YENEEA. CDR3 length: 13 amino acids. The V gene lost 9 bases and the J gene lost 7 bases, with 19 bases spanning the gap. CDR3 coding DNA: TGTGCCAGTCAGTCATTTGAGGCGAGAGAGCAGTACTTC. Its protein is CASQSFEAREQYF.

The CDR3 DNA is TGTGCCAGCAGCGCCTCTGGGGCAGCCCCAGGCACAGATACGCAGTATTTT. It encodes CASSASGAAPGTDTQYF. The V call is TRBV9, the J call TRBJ2-3, with D possibly being TRBD1 (5 bases). Trimming cost V 3 bases and J 1 base, with 18 bases left between them. The CDR3 has 17 amino acids. Germline CDR1 reads SGDLS; CDR2 reads YYNGEE.

The rearrangement uses TRBV9 and TRBJ1-3; TRBD1 is a possible D gene (6 bases). The CDR3 is made up of 16 amino acids. V lost 0 bases and J 4 bases, leaving 14 bases between the germline ends. The germline V gene has CDR1 SGDLS and CDR2 YYNGEE. CDR3 sequence: CASSVAAGVGGNTIYF. In DNA form, the CDR3 reads TGTGCCAGCAGCGTAGCAGCAGGGGTAGGAGGAAACACCATATATTTT.

The table lists this clone with a count of one. The V gene is TRBV11-3, the J gene TRBJ1-2; no reliable D call. Germline CDR1 and CDR2: SGHNT and YENEEA. V lost 1 base, J lost 7 bases, and 7 bases lay in between. This CDR3 is built from 12 residues. CDR3 residues: CASSLGLGGYTF. DNA of the CDR3: TGTGCCAGCAGCTTAGGGCTTGGTGGCTACACCTTC.

The chain employs TRBV4-3 and TRBJ1-6; D is perhaps TRBD1 (6 bases). V lost 4 bases to trimming and J lost 7 bases, with 14 bases between them. The CDR3 consists of 15 residues. Germline V gene sequence: CDR1 LGHNA, CDR2 YSLEER. The CDR3 loop reads CASSLEGGWNSPLHF. For the CDR3, the DNA is TGCGCCAGCAGCCTCGAGGGGGGCTGGAATTCACCCCTCCACTTT.

The chain couples TRBV6-6 to TRBJ1-1; D is unclear. Trimming pared 7 bases from V and 0 bases from J, leaving 15 bases between. CDR3 length: 15 residues. Germline values: CDR1 MNHNY, CDR2 SVGAGI (reference sequence). The CDR3 DNA reads TGTGCCAGCACCCAACCCAAACTTATGAACACTGAAGCTTTCTTT. Residues: CASTQPKLMNTEAFF.

The chain combines TRBV7-8 with TRBJ1-2; perhaps TRBD1 as D (6 bases). Germline V gives CDR1 SGHVS, CDR2 FQNEAQ. V lost 8 bases and J lost 2, with 21 bases in between. The CDR3 consists of 16 residues. The CDR3 DNA reads as TGTGCCAGCTCACTCTGGGGGGCCGATGGAAACTATGGCTACACCTTC. Its translation is CASSLWGADGNYGYTF.

In this sample, this clone turned up a few times. The chain joins TRBV10-1 to TRBJ2-5; 12 bases match TRBD1. The length of the CDR3 is 14 residues. Germline values: CDR1 WNHNN, CDR2 SYGVQD (reference sequence). V shed 6 bases, J shed 5 bases, and the junction held 4 bases outside the gene matches. The CDR3 here is CASSRDRGLETQYF. CDR3 nucleotides: TGCGCCAGCAGCCGGGACAGGGGGCTGGAGACCCAGTACTTC.

The rearrangement uses TRBV29-1 and TRBJ1-4; the D gene is possibly TRBD1 (6 bases). CDR3 length: 13 amino acids. Trimming removed 1 base from V and 5 bases from J, with 8 bases in between. CDR1 is SQVTM and CDR2 is ANQGSEA in the germline V gene. The CDR3 spells CSVEGQGNEKLFF. The CDR3 DNA follows: TGCAGCGTTGAAGGGCAGGGGAATGAAAAACTGTTTTTT.

This clone was counted between two and nine times. The chain carries TRBV30 and TRBJ1-2; the D gene is possibly TRBD1 (6 bases). Germline CDR1 and CDR2: GTSNPN and SVGIG (reference sequence). This CDR3 contains 13 residues. V was shortened by 7 bases and J by 4 bases, with 16 bases between the two germline ends. The CDR3 is CASPRQAIYGYTF. The CDR3 DNA sequence: TGTGCCTCCCCCCGACAGGCCATCTATGGCTACACCTTC.

The chain has TRBV6-6 and TRBJ1-2; tentatively, D is TRBD1 (6 bases). V shed 4 bases and J shed 4 bases, with 10 bases lying between them. The CDR3 is 13 amino acids. CDR1 and CDR2 (germline): MNHNY, SVGAGI (reference sequence). CDR3 nucleotide sequence: TGTGCCAGCAGTTCTGACAGGATCTATGGCTACACCTTC. Translated, it gives CASSSDRIYGYTF.

The V call is TRBV27, the J call TRBJ2-1; D remains ambiguous. This CDR3 has 13 amino acids. The germline V and J ends were trimmed by 4 bases and 9 bases, with 13 bases remaining between them. Germline lookup yields CDR1 MNHEY and CDR2 SMNVEV (reference sequence). Here the CDR3 DNA reads TGTGCCAGCAGTTCGAGTAGTTTCATTGAGCAGTTCTTC. This translates into CASSSSSFIEQFF.